One sample yielded the 21 T cell receptor beta chains listed below, sequenced in a study of shared clonotypes between healthy human individuals. Data came from immunoSEQ multiplex PCR; TCRdb stores just in-frame clones and leaves some out. The table has under 1,100,000 clones, about 75% seen once. The sample consisted of memory CD4+ T cells sorted from blood. Subset here: CD45RA-negative fraction. Receptor source: a man between 18 and 35 years old in good health.

Concerning this clone itself: This specimen includes other DNA sequences encoding the same CDR3. The J gene is TRBJ1-4, the V gene TRBV6-1; no clear D. V shed 5 bases and J shed 7 bases, with 5 bases lying between them. Per the germline V gene, CDR1 is MNHNS and CDR2 is SASEGT. This CDR3 region has 11 residues. The CDR3 protein is CASSRSEKLFF. CDR3 sequence (DNA): TGTGCCAGCAGTCGGAGTGAAAAACTGTTTTTT.

The chain links TRBV11-3 to TRBJ2-7; D is possibly TRBD1 or TRBD2 (5 bases each). Germline V gives CDR1 SGHNT, CDR2 YENEEA. The CDR3 has 13 residues. V gave up 5 bases and J gave up 4 bases, with 12 bases separating them. CDR3 in amino acids: CASSLLGGYEQYF. The CDR3 coding sequence is TGTGCCAGCAGCCTACTTGGGGGATACGAGCAGTACTTC.

The chain joins TRBV5-4 to TRBJ2-7; D call uncertain. Trimming shortened V by 2 bases and J by 6 bases, and 12 bases separated the two germline ends. Per the germline V gene, CDR1 is SGHNT and CDR2 is YYREEE (reference sequence). The CDR3 spans 13 residues. CDR3 sequence reads: CASSLSLSGEQYF. The CDR3, as DNA: TGTGCCAGCAGCTTATCCCTCTCCGGCGAGCAGTACTTC.

The chain links TRBV20-1 to TRBJ2-5; D is unresolved. Trimming took off 2 bases at V and 4 bases at J, with 5 bases between the two ends. The CDR3 is 11 amino acids. The V gene's germline CDR1 is DFQATT and CDR2 SNEGSKA (reference sequence). CDR3 region: CSARRTETQYF. In DNA, the CDR3 is TGCAGTGCTAGACGTACAGAGACCCAGTACTTC.

The chain employs TRBV5-6 and TRBJ1-2; D gene unclear. CDR1 SGHDT and CDR2 YYEEEE come from the germline V gene. The CDR3 extends over 13 amino acids. V was shortened by 1 base and J by 1 base, with 5 bases between the two germline ends. This chain's CDR3 is CASSLRGNYGYTF. The CDR3 bases are TGTGCCAGCAGCTTGCGGGGTAACTATGGCTACACCTTC.

The rearrangement joins TRBV28 to TRBJ1-3; tentative D call: TRBD1 (5 bases). Germline values: CDR1 MDHEN, CDR2 SYDVKM. Trimming pared 3 bases from V and 0 bases from J, leaving 15 bases between. This CDR3 has 17 amino acids. This CDR3 is CASSFGDGSYSGNTIYF. The CDR3 bases are TGTGCCAGCAGTTTCGGGGACGGCAGCTACTCTGGAAACACCATATATTTT. Together with reference TRBV28 and TRBJ1-3, the CDR3 gives the full variable domain: DVKVTQSSRYLVKRTGEKVFLECVQDMDHENMFWYRQDPGLGLRLIYFSYDVKMKEKGDIPEGYSVSREKKERFSLILESASTNQTSMYLCASSFGDGSYSGNTIYFGEGSWLTVV.

V and J are TRBV10-1 and TRBJ2-6; D unresolved. The V gene's germline CDR1 is WNHNN and CDR2 SYGVQD (reference sequence). V lost 6 bases, J lost 0 bases, and 6 bases lay in between. This CDR3 has 14 amino acids. The CDR3 sequence is CASRANSGANVLTF. The CDR3 DNA follows: TGCGCCAGCAGGGCCAACTCTGGGGCCAACGTCCTGACTTTC.

The rearrangement joins TRBV19 to TRBJ2-7; 7 bases agree with TRBD1. Germline loops: CDR1 LNHDA, CDR2 SQIVND (reference sequence). The CDR3 totals 12 residues. Trimming cost V 11 bases and J 1 base; bases outside gene matches: 5. The CDR3 DNA reads TGTGCCTCGTGCAGGGGGTCCTACGAGCAGTACTTC. Protein product: CASCRGSYEQYF.

This chain connects TRBV10-3 to TRBJ2-3; 9 nucleotides match TRBD2. V was clipped by 5 bases and J by 1 base; unmatched bases: 7. The CDR3 spans 16 residues. Germline V gives CDR1 ENHRY, CDR2 SYGVKD. The CDR3 nucleotides are TGTGCCATCAGTCCCCAAGTAGCGGGGGGCACAGATACGCAGTATTTT. Protein sequence: CAISPQVAGGTDTQYF.

This clone has just a few counts. The chain couples TRBV7-9 to TRBJ2-1; D is unclear. Per the germline V gene, CDR1 is SEHNR and CDR2 is FQNEAQ (reference sequence). The V and J ends lost 2 bases and 7 bases respectively, with 3 bases between them. CDR3 size: 11 residues. The DNA of the CDR3 is TGTGCCAGCAGCTTACAAAATGAGCAGTTCTTC. The encoded protein is CASSLQNEQFF.

CDR3 region: CASSQRGGASTDTQYF. The DNA for the CDR3 is TGCGCCAGCAGCCAGCGGGGAGGGGCGAGCACAGATACGCAGTATTTT. This chain joins TRBV4-1 and TRBJ2-3; 7 bases are shared with TRBD2. This CDR3 comprises 16 residues. With V trimmed by 3 bases and J by 0 bases, 6 bases remained unmatched. Germline CDR1 and CDR2: MGHRA and YSYEKL.

This clone was seen more than once but under ten times. V is TRBV2 and J is TRBJ1-1; a weak D match, TRBD1 (5 bases). The germline gives CDR1 SNHLY, CDR2 FYNNEI. The CDR3 is 12 amino acids. Deletions cut 4 bases from V and 11 bases from J, with 14 bases between. The CDR3 sequence: CASSGIPRGAFF. Here the CDR3 DNA reads TGTGCCAGCAGTGGGATCCCGCGGGGGGCTTTCTTT. Drawing the rest from reference TRBV2 and TRBJ1-1, the complete variable domain is EPEVTQTPSHQVTQMGQEVILRCVPISNHLYFYWYRQILGQKVEFLVSFYNNEISEKSEIFDDQFSVERPDGSNFTLKIRSTKLEDSAMYFCASSGIPRGAFFGQGTRLTVV.

Only a few counts were recorded for this clone. This chain uses TRBV30 with TRBJ1-2, with D uncertain. Deletions cut 3 bases from V and 8 bases from J, with 13 bases between. This CDR3 has 12 amino acids. Germline V gene lookup returns CDR1 GTSNPN and CDR2 SVGIG (reference sequence). The CDR3 loop is CAWRLKSLGYTF. CDR3 sequence (DNA): TGTGCCTGGAGACTAAAAAGTCTGGGCTACACCTTC.

The gene calls are TRBV14 and TRBJ2-7; 7 nucleotides align to TRBD1. Per germline, CDR1 SGHDN and CDR2 FVKESK. V gave up 7 bases and J gave up 3 bases; unmatched junction bases: 12. The CDR3 loop spans 15 amino acids. CDR3 protein: CASTLGDSPFYEQYF. The CDR3 coding sequence is TGTGCCAGCACCCTAGGGGACAGTCCTTTCTACGAGCAGTACTTC.

The chain employs TRBV11-2 and TRBJ2-1; 10 bases map to TRBD2. The ends lost 1 base at V and 7 bases at J; junction bases unmatched: 4. Per the germline V gene, CDR1 is SGHAT and CDR2 is FQNNGV. There are 15 residues in the CDR3. CDR3 in DNA: TGTGCCAGCAGCTTAGGTACTAGCGGGGCAAATGAGCAGTTCTTC. This codes for CASSLGTSGANEQFF.

In the case of this clone: The same CDR3 arises from other DNA sequences in this sample as well. The CDR3 nucleotides are TGTGCCAGCAGTCTGGGGCCAAATCAGCCCCAGCATTTT. Its protein is CASSLGPNQPQHF. The chain links TRBV5-6 to TRBJ1-5; the D gene is possibly TRBD1 (5 bases). There are 13 residues in the CDR3. Germline values: CDR1 SGHDT, CDR2 YYEEEE. V lost 5 bases and J 4 bases, leaving 10 bases between the germline ends.

CDR3 in amino acids: CASSYGQGGQPQHF. The CDR3, as DNA: TGTGCCAGTAGTTATGGACAGGGGGGCCAGCCCCAGCATTTT. This rearrangement joins TRBV19 to TRBJ1-5; TRBD1 aligns across 10 bases. The CDR3 contains 14 residues. The V gene end was trimmed by 5 bases and the J gene end by 7 bases; junction bases not matched to a gene: 5. Germline CDR1 is LNHDA and CDR2 is SQIVND (reference sequence). Full variable domain (remainder filled in from reference TRBV19 and TRBJ1-5): DGGITQSPKYLFRKEGQNVTLSCEQNLNHDAMYWYRQDPGQGLRLIYYSQIVNDFQKGDIAEGYSVSREKKESFPLTVTSAQKNPTAFYLCASSYGQGGQPQHFGDGTRLSIL.

V and J are TRBV10-3 and TRBJ2-4; possible D gene TRBD2, 5 bases. Trimming cost V 0 bases and J 6 bases, with 9 bases left between them. The CDR3 runs 14 residues. Germline CDR1 is ENHRY and CDR2 is SYGVKD. The CDR3 sequence is CAISESLAGNIQYF. The CDR3 DNA reads TGTGCCATCAGTGAGTCCCTAGCAGGAAACATTCAGTACTTC.

V gene TRBV11-2 combines with J gene TRBJ2-3; no clear D. CDR3 size: 16 residues. The germline V and J ends were trimmed by 2 bases and 1 base, with 13 bases remaining between them. Germline V gene data show CDR1 as SGHAT and CDR2 as FQNNGV. CDR3 protein: CASSLRLARGTDTQYF. CDR3 in DNA: TGTGCCAGCAGCTTAAGATTAGCTCGGGGCACAGATACGCAGTATTTT.

The CDR3 loop reads CASSGGPGQALDTQYF. Written as DNA, the CDR3 is TGTGCCAGCAGCGGGGGGCCGGGACAGGCCCTAGATACGCAGTATTTT. V and J are TRBV9 and TRBJ2-3; the match to TRBD1 covers 8 bases. CDR3 length: 16 amino acids. The ends lost 3 bases at V and 5 bases at J; junction bases unmatched: 11. The V gene's germline CDR1 is SGDLS and CDR2 YYNGEE.

The chain links TRBV27 to TRBJ2-1; 10 nucleotides agree with TRBD2. This CDR3 comprises 15 residues. Germline-derived CDR1 and CDR2 are MNHEY and SMNVEV (reference sequence). V shed 3 bases and J 5 bases; nucleotides not matched to a gene: 4. The CDR3 bases are TGTGCCAGCAGTTTCGGGACTAGCGCTAACAATGAGCAGTTCTTC. The encoded protein is CASSFGTSANNEQFF.